These 4 T cell receptor beta chains originate from one sample sequenced in a study of OX40 agonist ivuxolimab in advanced cancers. The table came from immunoSEQ multiplex PCR; TCRdb's copy has only in-frame clones and leaves some out. The table includes tens of thousands of clones, just under 90% detected once. Material: CD4+ or CD8+ T cells sorted from blood, obtained in a trial of the OX40 agonist ivuxolimab. These receptors all come from an adult with an advanced solid tumor such as melanoma, head and neck, liver or kidney cancer.

The chain couples TRBV30 to TRBJ1-3; D is unclear. The CDR3 extends over 15 amino acids. V lost 4 bases to trimming and J lost 1 base, with 14 bases between them. The germline gives CDR1 GTSNPN, CDR2 SVGIG (reference sequence). In DNA, the CDR3 is TGTGCCTGGATCAGAAACCCGGTTTCTGGAAACACCATATATTTT. Translation gives CAWIRNPVSGNTIYF. The full variable domain, completed using reference TRBV30 and TRBJ1-3, is SQTIHQWPATLVQPVGSPLSLECTVEGTSNPNLYWYRQAAGRGLQLLFYSVGIGQISSEVPQNLSASRPQDRQFILSSKKLLLSDSGFYLCAWIRNPVSGNTIYFGEGSWLTVV.

The chain couples TRBV2 to TRBJ2-5, with 8 nucleotides matching TRBD2. Germline CDR1 is SNHLY and CDR2 is FYNNEI. This CDR3 is 15 amino acids long. V shed 0 bases and J 5 bases; nucleotides not matched to a gene: 5. The CDR3 DNA is TGTGCCAGCAGTGAAGCGCGGGGGGCCGGGGAGACCCAGTACTTC. Amino acids: CASSEARGAGETQYF.

With regard to this clone: One end of the junction varies from germline; a read error may be responsible. V and J are TRBV7-7 and TRBJ2-5; D possibly uses TRBD1 or TRBD2 (5 bases each). Germline assignment: CDR1 SSHAT and CDR2 FNYEAQ (reference sequence). The CDR3 runs to 15 residues. The CDR3, as DNA: TGTGCTAGCAGCTTAGGGGTAGGGGCGGGAGAGACCCAGTACTTC. Translation gives CASSLGVGAGETQYF.

J is TRBJ2-1 and V is TRBV5-5, with D perhaps matching TRBD2 (6 bases). With 3 bases removed from V and 1 base from J, the gap between germline ends came to 14 bases. This CDR3 spans 16 amino acids. Per germline, CDR1 SGHKS and CDR2 YYEKEE (reference sequence). DNA of the CDR3: TGTGCCAGCAGCTCCCATCAAGCGGGTTCCTACAATGAGCAGTTCTTC. The encoded protein is CASSSHQAGSYNEQFF.